This entry is about one T cell receptor beta chain. The ends were cut back, 5 bases at V and 4 bases at J, with 13 bases in the middle. The CDR3 extends over 14 amino acids. Germline loops: CDR1 SGHAT, CDR2 FQNNGV. This sample is drawn from a study of blood T cell repertoires in COVID-19. On the study more broadly: The United States, Italy and Spain were the sources of the acute and convalescent COVID-19 samples.

In the original analysis: Reference gene primers were amplified, and this amplification served to estimate nucleated cell counts. Produced via immunoSEQ multiplex PCR; TCRdb's table is partial and in-frame only. V and J calls and clone size are those listed in that table; D and trimming were worked out from the DNA. The sample has around 140,000 clones, approximately 81% seen once. The V and J genes are TRBV11-2 and TRBJ2-3; TRBD1 is a possible D gene (6 bases). The receptor's source is a human donor in a cohort sampled during active COVID-19. The material sequenced was peripheral blood. The CDR3 DNA sequence: TGTGCCAGCAGCCCCACAGGGAACTCAGATACGCAGTATTTT. Translated: CASSPTGNSDTQYF.